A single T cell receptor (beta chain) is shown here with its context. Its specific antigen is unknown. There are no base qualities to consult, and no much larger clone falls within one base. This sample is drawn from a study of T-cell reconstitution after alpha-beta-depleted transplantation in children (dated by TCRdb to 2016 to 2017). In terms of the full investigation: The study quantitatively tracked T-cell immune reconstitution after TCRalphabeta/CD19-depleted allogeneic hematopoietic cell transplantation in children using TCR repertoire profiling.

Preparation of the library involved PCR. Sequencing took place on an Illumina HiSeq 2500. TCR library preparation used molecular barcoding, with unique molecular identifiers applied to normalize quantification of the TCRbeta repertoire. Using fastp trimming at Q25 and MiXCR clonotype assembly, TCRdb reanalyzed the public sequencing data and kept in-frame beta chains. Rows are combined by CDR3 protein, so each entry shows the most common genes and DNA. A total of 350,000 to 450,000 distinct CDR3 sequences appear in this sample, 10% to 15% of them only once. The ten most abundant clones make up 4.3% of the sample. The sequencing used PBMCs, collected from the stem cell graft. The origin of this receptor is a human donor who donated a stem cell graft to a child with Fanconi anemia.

Here the CDR3 is given as CASSFGDSNQPQHF. The DNA is TGTGCCAGCAGCTTTGGGGATAGCAATCAGCCCCAGCATTTT. The chain employs TRBV5-5 and TRBJ1-5; the D segment cannot be called with confidence. From the germline V gene (reference sequence), CDR1 is SGHKS and CDR2 is YYEKEE. Taken from cysteine to phenylalanine, the CDR3 has 14 residues. Of the read, only the CDR3 DNA is kept; its 42 bases are in frame from base 1. V and J are truncated by 2 bases and 0 bases respectively, leaving an intervening sequence of 6 bases.